The 28 T cell receptor beta chains given below trace back to one sample, sequenced in a study of shared clonotypes between healthy human individuals. Method: immunoSEQ multiplex PCR; TCRdb's copy keeps in-frame clones and lacks some. The table lists about 2.3 million clones, 92% of them singletons. Sequenced material: naive CD4+ T cells from PBMCs. Subset described: CD45RA+ positively selected. The receptors come from a man aged 18 to 29 in good health. Some clones in this sample may be carry-over from other donors' samples.

The rearrangement links TRBV6-6 to TRBJ2-1; 12 bases align to TRBD1. The CDR3 is made up of 15 amino acids. Germline V gene sequence: CDR1 MNHNY, CDR2 SVGAGI (reference sequence). After removal of 2 bases from V and 9 bases from J, the junction contained 5 bases not matched to a gene. CDR3 amino acids: CASSYPGQGAGEQFF. CDR3 in DNA: TGTGCCAGCAGTTACCCGGGACAGGGGGCTGGTGAGCAGTTCTTC.

This clone was recorded once. DNA for the CDR3: TGTGCCAGCAGTGACCAGGGAAGAGGGACTGAAGCTTTCTTT. The encoded protein is CASSDQGRGTEAFF. V usage is TRBV25-1 and J usage is TRBJ1-1; D possibly corresponds to TRBD1 (5 bases). Trimming removed 3 bases at V and 5 bases at J, with 13 bases between. The germline V gene has CDR1 MGHDK and CDR2 SYGVNS. The CDR3 consists of 14 residues.

This chain joins TRBV27 and TRBJ1-5; a possible D gene is TRBD1 (5 bases). The V gene's germline CDR1 is MNHEY and CDR2 SMNVEV (reference sequence). The V end lost 0 bases, the J end lost 1 base, and 22 bases lay between the germline ends. There are 20 residues in the CDR3. Here the CDR3 reads CASSLSRLGESGGSNQPQHF. Written as DNA, the CDR3 is TGTGCCAGCAGTTTATCGCGACTCGGAGAAAGTGGGGGAAGCAATCAGCCCCAGCATTTT.

This clone was detected a few times. The chain's CDR3 is CSVRWNYGYTF. In nucleotides, the CDR3 is TGCAGCGTTCGATGGAACTATGGCTACACCTTC. The chain joins TRBV29-1 to TRBJ1-2; D ambiguous. V was trimmed by 5 bases and J by 2 bases, leaving 6 bases between them. The CDR3 is made up of 11 amino acids. Germline V gene sequence: CDR1 SQVTM, CDR2 ANQGSEA.

The chain links TRBV6-5 to TRBJ1-1; the match to TRBD1 covers 7 bases. V shed 6 bases and J 4 bases; nucleotides not matched to a gene: 8. CDR1 is MNHEY, CDR2 SVGAGI, per germline. This CDR3 is built from 14 residues. The CDR3 loop reads CASSYIQGSTEAFF. CDR3 bases: TGTGCCAGCAGCTATATACAGGGGAGCACTGAAGCTTTCTTT.

The V gene is TRBV6-1, the J gene TRBJ1-1; no firm D call. V was pared by 8 bases and J by 8 bases, with 6 bases between. The CDR3 is 9 residues long. Germline CDR1 MNHNS, CDR2 SASEGT. CDR3 coding DNA: TGTGCCAGCGGAGGGGAAGCTTTCTTT. Its protein product is CASGGEAFF.

The J gene is TRBJ2-1, the V gene TRBV29-1, with D tentatively TRBD2 (6 bases). V was trimmed by 4 bases and J by 6 bases, leaving 13 bases between them. The CDR3 contains 13 residues. Germline V gene data show CDR1 as SQVTM and CDR2 as ANQGSEA. CDR3 sequence reads: CSVAYLASNEQFF. CDR3 in DNA: TGCAGCGTTGCATATCTAGCGAGCAATGAGCAGTTCTTC.

This sequence joins TRBV18 and TRBJ2-2, with TRBD2 matching 10 bases. There are 16 residues in the CDR3. V was clipped by 0 bases and J by 8 bases; unmatched bases: 6. Germline V gene lookup returns CDR1 KGHSH and CDR2 LQKENI. The CDR3 nucleotides are TGTGCCAGCTCACCACCGAGCGGGAGGGCCTCGGGGGAGCTGTTTTTT. Its translation is CASSPPSGRASGELFF.

V and J are TRBV5-1 and TRBJ2-3, with D tentatively TRBD1 or TRBD2 (5 bases each). The CDR3 is 14 amino acids. Trimming stripped 6 bases from V and 4 bases from J, with 15 bases between. Germline CDR1 reads SGHRS; CDR2 reads YFSETQ. CDR3 loop: CASTPWGSSDTQYF. The CDR3, as DNA: TGCGCCAGCACTCCTTGGGGGAGCTCAGATACGCAGTATTTT.

DNA for the CDR3: TGTGCCAGCAGCTTAGTCGTACAGGGCACGGAGACCCAGTACTTC. Translating gives CASSLVVQGTETQYF. The chain recombines TRBV7-6 with TRBJ2-5; perhaps TRBD1 as D (6 bases). Between the trimmed V and J ends, which lost 1 base and 5 bases, there was a span of 14 bases. The germline CDR1 and CDR2 sequences are SGHVS and FNYEAQ. The CDR3 runs to 15 residues.

The genes are TRBV7-6 and TRBJ1-4; D gene uncertain. The germline V and J ends were trimmed by 2 bases and 4 bases, with 8 bases remaining between them. CDR1 is SGHVS and CDR2 is FNYEAQ in the germline V gene. The CDR3 runs to 14 residues. CDR3 sequence: CASSLHLHNEKLFF. CDR3 in DNA: TGTGCCAGCAGCTTACACCTCCATAATGAAAAACTGTTTTTT.

The V and J genes are TRBV11-2 and TRBJ2-1; TRBD2 agrees at 12 bases. The CDR3 loop spans 18 amino acids. V shed 5 bases and J 5 bases; nucleotides not matched to a gene: 13. CDR1 is SGHAT, CDR2 FQNNGV, per germline. CDR3 in amino acids: CASSLLAGGPGFDNEQFF. The CDR3, as DNA: TGTGCCAGCAGCCTTCTAGCGGGAGGGCCTGGTTTCGACAATGAGCAGTTCTTC.

The rearrangement joins TRBV19 to TRBJ2-1, with 10 bases fitting TRBD2. The CDR3 is 14 residues long. V shed 5 bases, J shed 15 bases, and the junction held 13 bases outside the gene matches. Germline CDR1 LNHDA, CDR2 SQIVND (reference sequence). CDR3 loop: CASSWASGRPRLFF. DNA of the CDR3: TGTGCCAGTAGTTGGGCTAGCGGGAGACCCCGCTTGTTCTTC.

The chain links TRBV5-4 to TRBJ2-7; TRBD1 might be the D (5 bases). Per the germline V gene, CDR1 is SGHNT and CDR2 is YYREEE (reference sequence). This CDR3 spans 15 amino acids. The V end was cut by 0 bases, the J end by 4 bases, with 14 bases between. The CDR3 protein is CASSLVQGTGYEQYF. The CDR3 coding sequence is TGTGCCAGCAGCTTGGTTCAGGGCACTGGGTACGAGCAGTACTTC.

Here the CDR3 DNA reads TGCGCCAGCAGCCAAGAACCAGCGGGGGGTTACGAGCAGTACTTC. Protein sequence: CASSQEPAGGYEQYF. The gene calls are TRBV4-1 and TRBJ2-7; 9 bases match TRBD2. This CDR3 comprises 15 residues. Trimming cost V 0 bases and J 4 bases; bases outside gene matches: 4. Germline V lookup: CDR1 MGHRA, CDR2 YSYEKL.

This clone was seen just once. Other nucleotide sequences in the sample specify the same CDR3. In DNA form, the CDR3 reads TGTGCCAGCAGTTTACGAGCTAGCGGATACAATGAGCAGTTCTTC. It encodes CASSLRASGYNEQFF. This chain joins TRBV28 and TRBJ2-1; 7 nucleotides match TRBD2. The germline gives CDR1 MDHEN, CDR2 SYDVKM. V dropped 2 bases and J dropped 4; count of bases not matched to a gene: 5. The CDR3 is made up of 15 amino acids.

The chain has TRBV19 and TRBJ1-5, with TRBD1 matching over 12 bases. The CDR3 sequence is 17 residues long. The germline CDR1 and CDR2 sequences are LNHDA and SQIVND (reference sequence). J lost 4 bases, V lost 5 bases, and 9 bases had no gene match. The CDR3 here is CASSAWDRGLRNQPQHF. DNA of the CDR3: TGTGCCAGTAGTGCATGGGACAGGGGGCTGAGGAATCAGCCCCAGCATTTT.

V usage is TRBV6-5 and J usage is TRBJ1-1; 7 bases fit TRBD1. J was trimmed by 8 bases and V by 10 bases; bases with no gene match: 16. The CDR3 length is 14 residues. Germline V gives CDR1 MNHEY, CDR2 SVGAGI. CDR3 residues: CATFRTQGRGEAFF. The CDR3 bases are TGTGCCACCTTTAGGACACAGGGGCGAGGGGAAGCTTTCTTT.

The gene calls are TRBV5-5 and TRBJ2-2, with 7 bases that match TRBD2. After removal of 4 bases from V and 3 bases from J, the junction contained 6 bases not matched to a gene. The CDR3 runs to 15 residues. Germline V gives CDR1 SGHKS, CDR2 YYEKEE (reference sequence). CDR3 nucleotide sequence: TGTGCCAGCAGCCGAGCGGGAATGGACACCGGGGAGCTGTTTTTT. Translating gives CASSRAGMDTGELFF.

Note on this clone: Other DNA sequences in the same sample also yield this CDR3. The chain links TRBV5-1 to TRBJ2-1, with 10 bases lining up with TRBD2. From germline, CDR1 is SGHRS and CDR2 YFSETQ. The CDR3 spans 15 residues. The trim removed 3 bases at V and 3 bases at J, leaving 3 bases unmatched. The CDR3 DNA is TGCGCCAGCAGCTGGACTAGCGGAGTCTACAATGAGCAGTTCTTC. This gives the protein CASSWTSGVYNEQFF.

Turning to this clone: Other DNA sequences within the sample encode an identical CDR3. V usage is TRBV6-1 and J usage is TRBJ2-7, with D unclear. The CDR3 loop spans 15 amino acids. Germline V CDR1 and CDR2: MNHNS, SASEGT. The ends were cut back, 4 bases at V and 0 bases at J, with 13 bases in the middle. The CDR3 loop is CASSAVAESSYEQYF. CDR3 in DNA: TGTGCCAGCAGTGCAGTTGCGGAAAGCTCCTACGAGCAGTACTTC.

This chain uses TRBV6-4 with TRBJ2-7; D is undetermined. V lost 8 bases, J lost 7 bases, and 6 bases lay in between. In germline, CDR1 is MRHNA, CDR2 SNTAGT. The CDR3 has 9 amino acids. CDR3 protein: CASGKEQYF. Written as DNA, the CDR3 is TGTGCCAGCGGAAAAGAGCAGTACTTC.

The genes are TRBV11-2 and TRBJ2-2; D might be TRBD1 (6 bases). The germline CDR1 and CDR2 sequences are SGHAT and FQNNGV. The CDR3 has 15 amino acids. V shed 2 bases and J shed 5 bases, with 12 bases lying between them. CDR3 loop: CASSLLPGTTGELFF. The CDR3 DNA reads as TGTGCCAGCAGCTTACTCCCCGGGACAACCGGGGAGCTGTTTTTT.

The gene calls are TRBV6-6 and TRBJ1-5; D perhaps matches TRBD1 (6 bases). This CDR3 region has 14 residues. The germline V gene encodes CDR1 MNHNY and CDR2 SVGAGI (reference sequence). V lost 6 bases and J lost 6, with 15 bases in between. In nucleotides, the CDR3 is TGTGCCAGCAGCGAACAGGGCGGCGGTCAGCCCCAGCATTTT. It is translated as CASSEQGGGQPQHF.

This chain joins TRBV5-1 and TRBJ1-2; the match to TRBD1 covers 8 bases. This CDR3 spans 15 amino acids. With 6 bases clipped from V and 3 bases from J, the junction kept 10 bases outside the gene matches. Germline CDR1 SGHRS, CDR2 YFSETQ. The CDR3 protein is CASNRGGQGDYGYTF. For the CDR3, the DNA is TGCGCCAGCAACCGGGGCGGACAGGGCGACTATGGCTACACCTTC.

This chain links TRBV28 with TRBJ1-2; TRBD1 agrees at 9 bases. CDR3 length equals 14 residues. V lost 3 bases, J lost 8 bases, and 7 bases stayed unmatched. CDR1 and CDR2 (germline): MDHEN, SYDVKM. The CDR3 DNA sequence: TGTGCCAGCAGTTTTGGGACAGGGCAGAGAGGCTACACCTTC. Protein: CASSFGTGQRGYTF.

This clone occurred once. The chain links TRBV7-3 to TRBJ2-7; 7 bases agree with TRBD1. The CDR3 totals 16 residues. Germline V gene sequence: CDR1 SGHTA, CDR2 FQGTGA. V lost 4 bases and J lost 6; bases outside the gene matches: 15. The CDR3 protein is CASSSPIRQGPGEQYF. The CDR3 DNA reads TGTGCCAGCAGCTCCCCCATTCGACAGGGTCCGGGCGAGCAGTACTTC.

DNA for the CDR3: TGTGCCAGCAGATTTACAGGGTTGGATGAAAAACTGTTTTTT. Its protein is CASRFTGLDEKLFF. The V call is TRBV28, the J call TRBJ1-4; D may be TRBD1 (6 bases). This CDR3 contains 14 residues. V lost 6 bases, J lost 6 bases, and 14 bases lay in between. CDR1 is MDHEN and CDR2 is SYDVKM in the germline V gene. The variable domain in full, completed from reference TRBV28 and TRBJ1-4, reads DVKVTQSSRYLVKRTGEKVFLECVQDMDHENMFWYRQDPGLGLRLIYFSYDVKMKEKGDIPEGYSVSREKKERFSLILESASTNQTSMYLCASRFTGLDEKLFFGSGTQLSVL.